The 8 T cell receptor beta chains below come from one sample, sequenced in a study of blood T cell repertoires in COVID-19. Measured with immunoSEQ multiplex PCR; TCRdb has only the in-frame clones, and not every one. Among 450,000 or so clones listed, 80% to 90% were seen once. The sample comprised peripheral blood. The source is a man aged 18 to 29 with COVID-19, enrolled during active disease.

This clone occurred once. The rearrangement uses TRBV4-1 and TRBJ2-1; TRBD2 might be the D (6 bases). Per germline, CDR1 MGHRA and CDR2 YSYEKL. The CDR3 is made up of 15 amino acids. Trimming removed 0 bases at V and 2 bases at J, with 8 bases between. CDR3 loop: CASSQDVAAYNEQFF. The CDR3 bases are TGCGCCAGCAGCCAAGATGTAGCGGCCTACAATGAGCAGTTCTTC.

This rearrangement joins TRBV29-1 to TRBJ2-2, with D maybe TRBD2 (7 bases). V lost 7 bases, J lost 3 bases, and 15 bases lay in between. The CDR3 is 14 amino acids. Per germline, CDR1 SQVTM and CDR2 ANQGSEA. Here the CDR3 reads CSAPGGLYTGELFF. For the CDR3, the DNA is TGCAGCGCCCCGGGGGGCCTATACACCGGGGAGCTGTTTTTT.

The rearrangement links TRBV5-5 to TRBJ1-2, with 9 bases matching TRBD1. This CDR3 contains 15 residues. V shed 0 bases and J 5 bases; nucleotides not matched to a gene: 5. Germline V gene data show CDR1 as SGHKS and CDR2 as YYEKEE (reference sequence). The CDR3: CASSLDGTGKYGYTF. The CDR3 DNA is TGTGCCAGCAGCTTGGACGGGACAGGGAAATATGGCTACACCTTC.

V gene TRBV6-1 combines with J gene TRBJ1-3; tentative D call: TRBD1 (5 bases). This CDR3 region has 15 residues. V shed 3 bases and J shed 0 bases, with 9 bases lying between them. Looked up from germline, CDR1 is MNHNS and CDR2 is SASEGT. In nucleotides, the CDR3 is TGTGCCAGCAGTGACCAGGGTTTCTCTGGAAACACCATATATTTT. Translation: CASSDQGFSGNTIYF.

This chain joins TRBV19 and TRBJ1-5; 9 bases are a match to TRBD1. Germline V gene data show CDR1 as LNHDA and CDR2 as SQIVND (reference sequence). Trimming at V came to 3 bases and at J to 5 bases, leaving 11 bases not matched to a gene. CDR3 size: 17 residues. The CDR3 nucleotides are TGTGCCAGTAGTATCCACTCGGACAGGGGTAGGGATCAGCCCCAGCATTTT. Protein sequence: CASSIHSDRGRDQPQHF.

V usage is TRBV5-4 and J usage is TRBJ1-2; 9 nucleotides align to TRBD1. The CDR3 length is 17 residues. Per the germline V gene, CDR1 is SGHNT and CDR2 is YYREEE (reference sequence). The J segment lost 6 bases and the V segment lost 4 bases, leaving 16 bases of the junction unmatched. This CDR3 is CASSIGDRVPGGNGYTF. Here the CDR3 DNA reads TGTGCCAGCAGCATAGGGGACAGGGTGCCCGGAGGCAATGGCTACACCTTC.

This chain connects TRBV14 to TRBJ2-1; TRBD2 matches 10 bases. J was trimmed by 7 bases and V by 5 bases; bases with no gene match: 5. Germline assignment: CDR1 SGHDN and CDR2 FVKESK. The CDR3 covers 14 residues. The CDR3 DNA is TGTGCCAGCAGCTATAGCGGGAGGTCTAATGAGCAGTTCTTC. It is translated as CASSYSGRSNEQFF. The complete variable domain, with remaining parts taken from reference TRBV14 and TRBJ2-1, reads EAGVTQFPSHSVIEKGQTVTLRCDPISGHDNLYWYRRVMGKEIKFLLHFVKESKQDESGMPNNRFLAERTGGTYSTLKVQPAELEDSGVYFCASSYSGRSNEQFFGPGTRLTVL.

V is TRBV24-1 and J is TRBJ2-1, with TRBD2 identical over 16 bases. The germline gives CDR1 KGHDR, CDR2 SFDVKD. The V and J ends lost 2 bases and 8 bases, in that order; junction bases with no gene match: 8. The CDR3 spans 18 residues. CDR3 in amino acids: CATSDSGTSGGVPDEQFF. As DNA, the CDR3 is TGTGCCACCAGTGATTCCGGGACTAGCGGGGGGGTACCCGATGAGCAGTTCTTC.